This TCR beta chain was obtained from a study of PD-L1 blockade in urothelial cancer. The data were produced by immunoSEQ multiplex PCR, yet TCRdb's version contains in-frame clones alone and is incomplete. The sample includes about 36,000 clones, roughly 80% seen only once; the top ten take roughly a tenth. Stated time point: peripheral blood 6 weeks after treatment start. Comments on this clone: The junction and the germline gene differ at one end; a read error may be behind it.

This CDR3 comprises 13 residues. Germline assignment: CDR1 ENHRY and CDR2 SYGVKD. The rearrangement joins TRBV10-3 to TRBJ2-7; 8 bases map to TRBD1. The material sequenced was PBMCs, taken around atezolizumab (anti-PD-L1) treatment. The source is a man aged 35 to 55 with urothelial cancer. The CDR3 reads CAISESTGTGILF. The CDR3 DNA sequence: TGTGCCATCAGTGAGTCGACCGGGACAGGAATACTCTTC.